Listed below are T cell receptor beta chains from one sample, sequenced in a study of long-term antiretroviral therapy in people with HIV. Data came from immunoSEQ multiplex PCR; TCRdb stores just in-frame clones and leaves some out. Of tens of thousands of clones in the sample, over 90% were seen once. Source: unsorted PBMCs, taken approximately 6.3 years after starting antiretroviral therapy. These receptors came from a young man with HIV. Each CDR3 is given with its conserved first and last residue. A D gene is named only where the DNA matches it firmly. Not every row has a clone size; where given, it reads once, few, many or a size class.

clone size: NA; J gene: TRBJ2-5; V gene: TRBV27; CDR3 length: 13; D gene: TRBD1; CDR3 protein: CASSSTGEETQYF; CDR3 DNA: TGTGCCAGCAGTTCGACAGGGGAGGAGACCCAGTACTTC
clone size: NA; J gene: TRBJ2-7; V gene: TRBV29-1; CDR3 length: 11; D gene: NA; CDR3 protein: CSVADSYEQYF; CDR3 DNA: TGCAGCGTTGCCGACAGCTACGAGCAGTACTTC
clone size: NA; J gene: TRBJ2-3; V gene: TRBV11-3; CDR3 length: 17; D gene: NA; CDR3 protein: CASSLGTTGPSADTQYF; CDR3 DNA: TGTGCCAGCAGCTTAGGTACAACCGGACCGTCAGCAGATACGCAGTATTTT
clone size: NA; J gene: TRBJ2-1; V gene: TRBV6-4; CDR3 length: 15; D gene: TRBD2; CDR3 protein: CASSDGAGDSGEQFF; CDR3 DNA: TGTGCCAGCAGTGATGGGGCGGGAGATTCTGGTGAGCAGTTCTTC
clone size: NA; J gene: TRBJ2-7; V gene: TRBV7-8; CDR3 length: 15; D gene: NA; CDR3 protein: CASSPPDSPSYEQYF; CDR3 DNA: TGTGCCAGCAGCCCGCCGGACTCCCCTTCCTACGAGCAGTACTTC
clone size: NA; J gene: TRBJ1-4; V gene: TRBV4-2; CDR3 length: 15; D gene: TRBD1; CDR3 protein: CASSQDWQGAEKLFF; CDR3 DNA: TGTGCCAGCAGCCAAGATTGGCAGGGGGCTGAAAAACTGTTTTTT
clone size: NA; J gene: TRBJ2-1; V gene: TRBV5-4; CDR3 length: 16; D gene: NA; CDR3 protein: CASSSADSQAGNEQFF; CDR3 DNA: TGTGCCAGCAGCTCGGCGGACAGTCAAGCGGGCAATGAGCAGTTCTTC
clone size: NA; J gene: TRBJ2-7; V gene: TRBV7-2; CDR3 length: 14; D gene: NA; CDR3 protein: CASSSGGTSYEQYF; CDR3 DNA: TGTGCCAGCAGCTCGGGGGGCACTTCCTACGAGCAGTACTTC
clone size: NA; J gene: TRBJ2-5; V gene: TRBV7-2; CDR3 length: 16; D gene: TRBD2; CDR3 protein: CASSSYLAGGVETQYF; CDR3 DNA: TGTGCCAGCAGCTCCTATCTAGCGGGAGGTGTAGAGACCCAGTACTTC
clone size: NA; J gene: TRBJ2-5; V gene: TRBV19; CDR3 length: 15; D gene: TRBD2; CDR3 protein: CASSSSSGILETQYF; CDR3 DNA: TGTGCCAGTAGTAGCTCTAGCGGGATATTGGAGACCCAGTACTTC
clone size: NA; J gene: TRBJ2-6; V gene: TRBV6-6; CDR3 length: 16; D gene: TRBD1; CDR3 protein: CASSVQGAGGANVLTF; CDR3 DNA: TGTGCCAGCAGTGTACAGGGGGCGGGTGGGGCCAACGTCCTGACTTTC
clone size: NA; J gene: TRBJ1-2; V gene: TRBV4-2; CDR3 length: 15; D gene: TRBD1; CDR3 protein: CASSQEDRANYGYTF; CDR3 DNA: TGTGCCAGCAGCCAAGAAGACAGGGCTAACTATGGCTACACCTTC
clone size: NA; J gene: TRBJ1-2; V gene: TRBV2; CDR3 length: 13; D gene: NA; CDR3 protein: CASSEGQIDGYTF; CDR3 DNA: TGTGCCAGCAGTGAAGGGCAGATAGATGGCTACACCTTC
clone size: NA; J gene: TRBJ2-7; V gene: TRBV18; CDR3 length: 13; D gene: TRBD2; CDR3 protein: CASRPSGRDEQYF; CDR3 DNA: TGTGCCAGCCGACCTAGCGGGCGTGACGAGCAGTACTTC
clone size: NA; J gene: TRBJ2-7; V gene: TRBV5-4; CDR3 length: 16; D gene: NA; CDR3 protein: CASSFSISGRPYEQYF; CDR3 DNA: TGTGCCAGCAGCTTCAGTATTTCGGGACGGCCCTACGAGCAGTACTTC
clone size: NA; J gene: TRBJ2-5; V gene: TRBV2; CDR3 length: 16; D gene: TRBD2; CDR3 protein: CASSRGGRASGETQYF; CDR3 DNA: TGTGCCAGCAGTAGGGGCGGGAGGGCCTCAGGAGAGACCCAGTACTTC
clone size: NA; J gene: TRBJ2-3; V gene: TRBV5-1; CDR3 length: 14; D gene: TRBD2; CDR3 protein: CASSGSVSGGTQYF; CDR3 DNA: TGCGCCAGCAGCGGGTCCGTCTCGGGAGGCACGCAGTATTTT
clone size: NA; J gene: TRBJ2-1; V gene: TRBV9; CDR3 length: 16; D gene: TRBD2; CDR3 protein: CASSVAWTSGYNEQFF; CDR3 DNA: TGTGCCAGCAGCGTAGCATGGACTAGCGGGTACAATGAGCAGTTCTTC
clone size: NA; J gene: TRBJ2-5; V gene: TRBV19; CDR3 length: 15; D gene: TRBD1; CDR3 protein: CASSAYRGGKETQYF; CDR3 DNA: TGTGCCAGTAGTGCTTACAGGGGTGGCAAAGAGACCCAGTACTTC
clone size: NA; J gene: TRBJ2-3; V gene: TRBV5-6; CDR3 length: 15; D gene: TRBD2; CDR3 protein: CASSILAGDVDTQYF; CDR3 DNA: TGTGCCAGCAGCATACTAGCGGGAGATGTAGATACGCAGTATTTT
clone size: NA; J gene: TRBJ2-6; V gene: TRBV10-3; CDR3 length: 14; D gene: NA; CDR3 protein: CAISDSSGANVLTF; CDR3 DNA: TGTGCCATCAGTGACAGCTCTGGGGCCAACGTCCTGACTTTC
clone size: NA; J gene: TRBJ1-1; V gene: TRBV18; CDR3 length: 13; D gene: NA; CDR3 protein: CASSPNALSEAFF; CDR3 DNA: TGTGCCAGCTCACCAAACGCACTGTCTGAAGCTTTCTTT
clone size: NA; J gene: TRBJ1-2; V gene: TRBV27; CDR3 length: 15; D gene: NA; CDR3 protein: CASSLRFPRLYGYTF; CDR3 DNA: TGTGCCAGCAGTCTGCGTTTCCCCCGACTCTATGGCTACACCTTC
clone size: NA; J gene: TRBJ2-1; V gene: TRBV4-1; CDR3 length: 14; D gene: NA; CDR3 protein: CASSLAPIYNEQFF; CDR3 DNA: TGCGCCAGCAGCCTAGCGCCAATCTACAATGAGCAGTTCTTC
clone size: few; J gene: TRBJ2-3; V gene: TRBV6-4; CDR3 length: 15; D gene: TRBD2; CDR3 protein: CASSEVAGGSDTQYF; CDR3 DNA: TGTGCCAGCAGTGAAGTAGCGGGGGGCTCAGATACGCAGTATTTT
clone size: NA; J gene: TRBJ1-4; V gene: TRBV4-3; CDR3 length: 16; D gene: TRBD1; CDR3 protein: CASSQDQTGKAEKLFF; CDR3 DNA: TGCGCCAGCAGCCAAGATCAGACAGGGAAGGCTGAAAAACTGTTTTTT
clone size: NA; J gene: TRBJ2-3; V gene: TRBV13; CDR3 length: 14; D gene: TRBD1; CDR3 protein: CASSRDRGTDTQYF; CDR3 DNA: TGTGCCAGCAGCAGGGACAGGGGTACAGATACGCAGTATTTT
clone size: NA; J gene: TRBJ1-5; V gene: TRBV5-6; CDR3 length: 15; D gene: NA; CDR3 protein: CASSRDGPSNQPQHF; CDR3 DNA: TGTGCCAGCAGCCGCGACGGCCCCTCCAATCAGCCCCAGCATTTT
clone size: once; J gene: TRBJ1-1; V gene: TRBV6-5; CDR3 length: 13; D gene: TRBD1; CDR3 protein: CASSYGQGGEAFF; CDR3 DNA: TGTGCCAGCAGTTACGGACAGGGAGGTGAAGCTTTCTTT
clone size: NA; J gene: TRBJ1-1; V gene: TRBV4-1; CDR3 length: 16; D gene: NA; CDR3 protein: CASSPLLGQKNTEAFF; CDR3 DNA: TGCGCCAGCAGCCCTCTACTCGGACAGAAAAACACTGAAGCTTTCTTT
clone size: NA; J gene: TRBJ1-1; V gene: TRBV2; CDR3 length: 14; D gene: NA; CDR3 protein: CASRFGQLNTEAFF; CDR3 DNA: TGTGCCAGCAGGTTTGGACAGCTGAACACTGAAGCTTTCTTT
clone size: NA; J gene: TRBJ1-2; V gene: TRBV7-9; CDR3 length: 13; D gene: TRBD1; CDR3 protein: CASSPGGGYGYTF; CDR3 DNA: TGTGCCAGCAGCCCAGGGGGCGGGTATGGCTACACCTTC
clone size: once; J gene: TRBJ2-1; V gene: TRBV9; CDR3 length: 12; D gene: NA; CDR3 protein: CASSPRVGEQFF; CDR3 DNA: TGTGCCAGCAGCCCCCGGGTGGGAGAGCAGTTCTTC
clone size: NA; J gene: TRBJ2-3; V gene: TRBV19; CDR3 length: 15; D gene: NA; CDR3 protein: CASSMMGRGTDTQYF; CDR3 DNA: TGTGCCAGTAGTATGATGGGGCGCGGGACAGATACGCAGTATTTT
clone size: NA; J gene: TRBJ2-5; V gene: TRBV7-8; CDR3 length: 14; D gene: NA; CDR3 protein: CASSLGGLQETQYF; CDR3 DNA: TGTGCCAGCAGCTTAGGGGGCCTACAAGAGACCCAGTACTTC
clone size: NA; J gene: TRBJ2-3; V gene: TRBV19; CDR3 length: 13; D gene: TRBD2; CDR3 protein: CAKLAGYTDTQYF; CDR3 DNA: TGTGCCAAACTAGCGGGGTACACAGATACGCAGTATTTT
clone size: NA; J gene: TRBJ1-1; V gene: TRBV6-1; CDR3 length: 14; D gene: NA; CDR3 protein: CASSEVTVNTEAFF; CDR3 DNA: TGTGCCAGCAGTGAAGTTACGGTAAACACTGAAGCTTTCTTT
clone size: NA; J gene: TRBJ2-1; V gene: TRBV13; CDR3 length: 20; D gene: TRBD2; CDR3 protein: CASSLFIGGWTRRSYNEQFF; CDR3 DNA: TGTGCCAGCAGCTTATTCATCGGGGGGTGGACTCGAAGATCCTACAATGAGCAGTTCTTC
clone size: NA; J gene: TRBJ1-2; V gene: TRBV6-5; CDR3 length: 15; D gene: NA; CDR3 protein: CASTITTGTKDGYTF; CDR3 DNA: TGTGCCAGCACCATAACAACCGGGACAAAGGATGGCTACACCTTC
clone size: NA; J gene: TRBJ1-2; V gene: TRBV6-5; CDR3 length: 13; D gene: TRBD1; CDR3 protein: CASSRGQNYGYTF; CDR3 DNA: TGTGCCAGCAGTAGGGGACAGAATTATGGCTACACCTTC
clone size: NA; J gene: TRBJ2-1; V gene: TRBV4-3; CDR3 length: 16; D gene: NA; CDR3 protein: CASSQDFYGSYNEQFF; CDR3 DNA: TGCGCCAGCAGCCAAGATTTTTACGGGAGCTACAATGAGCAGTTCTTC